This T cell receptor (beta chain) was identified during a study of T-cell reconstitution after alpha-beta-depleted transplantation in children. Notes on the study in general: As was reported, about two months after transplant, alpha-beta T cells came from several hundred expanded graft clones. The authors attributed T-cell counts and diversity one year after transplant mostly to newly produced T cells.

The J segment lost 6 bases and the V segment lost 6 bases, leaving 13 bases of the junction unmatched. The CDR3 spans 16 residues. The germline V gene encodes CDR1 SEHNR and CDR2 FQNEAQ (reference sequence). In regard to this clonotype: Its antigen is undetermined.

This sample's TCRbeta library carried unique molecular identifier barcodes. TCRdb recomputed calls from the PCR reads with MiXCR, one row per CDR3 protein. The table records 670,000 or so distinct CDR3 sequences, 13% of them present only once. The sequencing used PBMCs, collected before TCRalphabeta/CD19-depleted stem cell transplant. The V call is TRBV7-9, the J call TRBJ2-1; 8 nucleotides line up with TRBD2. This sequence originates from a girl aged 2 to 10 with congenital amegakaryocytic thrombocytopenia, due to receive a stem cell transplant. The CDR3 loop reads CASSPSLGTSVNEQFF. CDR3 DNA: TGTGCCAGCAGTCCCTCTTTGGGGACTAGTGTCAATGAGCAGTTCTTC.